This T cell receptor (beta chain) appears in the sequencing data of a study of chemoradiotherapy in HPV16-positive cancers. The CDR3 has 13 amino acids. Germline V CDR1 and CDR2: MDHEN, SYDVKM. V shed 5 bases, J shed 5 bases, and the junction held 6 bases outside the gene matches. As regards this clone: The antigen is undetermined.

Over chemoradiotherapy, repertoires were sampled more than once. Data came from immunoSEQ multiplex PCR; TCRdb stores just in-frame clones and leaves some out. The data contain around 23,000 clones, 80% to 90% of them singletons. General observations from the study: For HPV16-positive patients, expanding HPV-responsive T cells associated with longer recurrence-free survival.

The material was blood, obtained from a patient who underwent chemoradiotherapy. The clonotype comes from a human donor with HPV-associated anogenital cancer. J is TRBJ2-7 and V is TRBV28; 7 nucleotides line up with TRBD1. The CDR3: CASSPTGLHEQYF. The CDR3 bases are TGTGCCAGCAGTCCGACAGGGTTGCACGAGCAGTACTTC.